Below are 2 T cell receptor beta chains sequenced from a single sample in a study of blood T cells in healthy people across ages. The authors ran a second PCR of 7 to 11 cycles using a sample-barcoded 5' primer and a J-beta primer mix. TCRdb reprocessed the 5' RACE reads with MiXCR, giving one entry per CDR3 protein. Of some 1.4 million distinct CDR3 sequences listed, 42% were seen once; the top ten hold under 8%. Sample: blood. These receptors were obtained from a woman in her late teens or twenties in good health.

V usage is TRBV7-6 and J usage is TRBJ2-7; D remains unclear. Near its end, the DNA agrees better with TRBJ2-5, so the J call may be wrong. This CDR3 comprises 14 residues. Germline V CDR1 and CDR2: SGHVS, FNYEAQ. CDR3 DNA sequence: TGTGCCAGCAGTTCCCGGCCAAGTCAAGAGACCCAGTACTTC. It codes for CASSSRPSQETQYF.

A few counts support this clonotype. The chain recombines TRBV4-2 with TRBJ2-3; TRBD2 matches 13 bases. V shed 5 bases and J 0 bases; nucleotides not matched to a gene: 14. Germline-derived CDR1 and CDR2 are LGHNA and YNFKEQ. The CDR3 has 20 residues. CDR3 nucleotide sequence: TGTGCCAGCAGCGAAAACCGTAGACTAGCGGGGGGCACTAGCACAGATACGCAGTATTTT. Residues: CASSENRRLAGGTSTDTQYF.